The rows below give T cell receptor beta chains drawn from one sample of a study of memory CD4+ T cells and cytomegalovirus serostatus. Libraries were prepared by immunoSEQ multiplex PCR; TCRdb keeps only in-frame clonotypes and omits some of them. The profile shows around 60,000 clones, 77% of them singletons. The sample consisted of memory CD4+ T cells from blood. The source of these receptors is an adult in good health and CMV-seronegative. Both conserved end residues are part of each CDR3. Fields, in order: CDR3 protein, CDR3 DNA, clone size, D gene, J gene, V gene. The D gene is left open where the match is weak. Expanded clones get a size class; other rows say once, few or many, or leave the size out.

CASSLFGISGNTIYF,TGTGCCAGCAGCTTGTTTGGTATTTCAGGAAACACCATATATTTT,.,.,TRBJ1-3,TRBV5-6
CASSLGGRPGELFF,TGTGCCAGCAGCTTAGGGGGGCGGCCCGGGGAGCTGTTTTTT,.,.,TRBJ2-2,TRBV11-3
CAIPSGSYNEQFF,TGTGCCATCCCCAGCGGGTCCTACAATGAGCAGTTCTTC,.,.,TRBJ2-1,TRBV6-1
CASNLIPGGPYGYTF,TGTGCCAGCAACCTAATACCAGGGGGCCCCTATGGCTACACCTTC,.,TRBD1,TRBJ1-2,TRBV9
CSVGGMGQGRWEQYF,TGCAGCGTTGGCGGTATGGGACAGGGACGTTGGGAGCAGTACTTC,once,TRBD1,TRBJ2-7,TRBV29-1
CAWSANRGSETQYF,TGTGCCTGGAGTGCTAACAGGGGTTCGGAGACCCAGTACTTC,.,TRBD1,TRBJ2-5,TRBV30
CASSVGSGRADTQYF,TGTGCCAGCAGCGTAGGAAGCGGGAGGGCAGATACGCAGTATTTT,.,TRBD2,TRBJ2-3,TRBV9
CASSAGTSGRFTSTDTQYF,TGCGCCAGCAGTGCGGGAACTAGCGGGAGGTTTACTAGCACAGATACGCAGTATTTT,.,TRBD2,TRBJ2-3,TRBV10-1
CASSLKTGFEQFF,TGTGCCAGCAGCTTAAAGACGGGGTTTGAGCAGTTCTTC,once,.,TRBJ2-1,TRBV11-3
CASSYSGYSTGELFF,TGTGCCAGCAGTTACTCTGGGTATAGTACCGGGGAGCTGTTTTTT,.,.,TRBJ2-2,TRBV6-5
CASSMYGSSGNTIYF,TGTGCCAGTAGTATGTACGGCAGCTCTGGAAACACCATATATTTT,.,.,TRBJ1-3,TRBV19
CASSEGGTQYF,TGTGCCAGCAGTGAAGGGGGAACCCAGTACTTC,.,.,TRBJ2-5,TRBV2
CASRTEEGSSYEQYF,TGTGCCAGCAGGACCGAAGAAGGGAGCTCCTACGAGCAGTACTTC,.,.,TRBJ2-7,TRBV6-1
CASSEAGDTQYF,TGTGCCAGCAGTGAAGCAGGGGATACGCAGTATTTT,.,.,TRBJ2-3,TRBV6-1
CASSPSVPGELFF,TGTGCCAGCTCCCCAAGCGTTCCCGGGGAGCTGTTTTTT,few,.,TRBJ2-2,TRBV18
CASSAGGYGYTF,TGTGCCAGCAGTGCAGGGGGCTATGGCTACACCTTC,.,TRBD1,TRBJ1-2,TRBV2
CASSLRLAGNTGELFF,TGTGCCAGCAGCTTGAGGCTAGCGGGGAACACCGGGGAGCTGTTTTTT,few,TRBD2,TRBJ2-2,TRBV7-2
CASSWRVYDEQYF,TGTGCCAGTAGTTGGAGAGTCTACGACGAGCAGTACTTC,.,.,TRBJ2-7,TRBV19
CASSAQTSGGSYTF,TGTGCCAGCAGTGCCCAAACCTCCGGGGGGAGCTACACCTTC,once,.,TRBJ1-2,TRBV6-4
CASSEARGAAGTQYF,TGTGCCAGCAGTGAAGCGCGGGGGGCGGCGGGGACCCAGTACTTC,once,TRBD2,TRBJ2-5,TRBV2
CASSLISYNEQFF,TGTGCCAGCAGCTTAATTTCCTACAATGAGCAGTTCTTC,.,.,TRBJ2-1,TRBV7-8
CASSFERSGANVLTF,TGCGCCAGCAGCTTCGAACGCTCTGGGGCCAACGTCCTGACTTTC,.,.,TRBJ2-6,TRBV5-1
CASSRTLVDGYTF,TGTGCCAGCAGCCGGACCTTGGTCGATGGCTACACCTTC,.,.,TRBJ1-2,TRBV27
CASRGGTSGGIIDEQFF,TGTGCCAGCAGGGGAGGGACTAGCGGGGGGATAATCGATGAGCAGTTCTTC,.,TRBD2,TRBJ2-1,TRBV2
CSVAGGDSQPQHF,TGCAGCGTCGCAGGGGGGGATAGTCAGCCCCAGCATTTT,.,TRBD1,TRBJ1-5,TRBV29-1
CAINTRMGNTEAFF,TGTGCCATCAATACTCGGATGGGGAACACTGAAGCTTTCTTT,.,.,TRBJ1-1,TRBV10-3
CAITASGRVGHNEQFF,TGTGCCATCACGGCTAGCGGGAGGGTGGGTCACAATGAGCAGTTCTTC,.,TRBD2,TRBJ2-1,TRBV10-3
CASSPLDRTYYGYTF,TGTGCCAGCAGCCCCCTCGACAGGACCTACTATGGCTACACCTTC,.,.,TRBJ1-2,TRBV11-1
CASSFLTMNTEAFF,TGTGCCAGCAGCTTCCTAACCATGAACACTGAAGCTTTCTTT,few,.,TRBJ1-1,TRBV11-2
CASSLEGYSTEAFF,TGCGCCAGCAGCTTGGAGGGGTATAGCACTGAAGCTTTCTTT,.,.,TRBJ1-1,TRBV5-1
CASSYSSSSTYEQYF,TGTGCCAGCAGTTACTCAAGTAGTTCTACCTACGAGCAGTACTTC,.,.,TRBJ2-7,TRBV6-6
CSVGLGSDEKLFF,TGCAGCGTTGGTCTGGGCTCTGATGAAAAACTGTTTTTT,.,.,TRBJ1-4,TRBV29-1
CASSLQGELFF,TGTGCCAGCAGCCTACAGGGGGAACTGTTTTTT,few,TRBD1,TRBJ1-4,TRBV5-6
CASSPHPQDRGNTGELFF,TGCGCCAGCAGCCCCCACCCCCAGGACAGGGGGAACACCGGGGAGCTGTTTTTT,.,TRBD1,TRBJ2-2,TRBV5-1
CASSRFRVENEKLFF,TGTGCCAGCAGTAGATTCCGGGTAGAAAATGAAAAACTGTTTTTT,.,.,TRBJ1-4,TRBV27